The clone carrying this T cell receptor beta chain has a single count. The CDR3 loop spans 17 amino acids. Germline V gives CDR1 LGHDT, CDR2 YNNKEL (reference sequence). The J segment lost 0 bases and the V segment lost 3 bases, leaving 8 bases of the junction unmatched. This record belongs to a study of blood T cell repertoires in COVID-19. TCRdb's table, derived via immunoSEQ multiplex PCR, lists solely in-frame clones and lacks some. This table holds around 250,000 clones, about 90% found once. The sequence came from a man between 45 and 60 years old who had been exposed to COVID-19. The chain combines TRBV3-1 (or the pseudogene TRBV3-2) with TRBJ2-1; TRBD2 aligns across 7 bases. The sample taken for sequencing was PBMCs or T cells enriched from blood (not recorded which). CDR3 sequence (DNA): TGTGCCAGCAGCCACCGTCATAGCGGGCCCTCCTACAATGAGCAGTTCTTC. Its translation is CASSHRHSGPSYNEQFF.